This T cell receptor (beta chain) was obtained from a study of Tregs in tolerant kidney transplant recipients. On this clone: The antigen remains undetermined.

Assay: immunoSEQ multiplex PCR; the TCRdb copy retains only in-frame clones and omits some. The top ten hold about 4.6% of the sample, which has tens of thousands of clones, 84% seen once. Germline assignment: CDR1 SGHDN and CDR2 FVKESK. The CDR3 totals 15 residues. V lost 4 bases to trimming and J lost 2 bases, with 14 bases between them. Study conclusions and caveats: Tregs expanded with activated donor B cells seemed most donor-specific. No direct test of biological reproducibility was done here. Findings come from small patient numbers and require larger validation.

Unstimulated Tregs (CD4+CD25+CD127-) and CD4+CD25- non-Tregs were sorted from PBMCs. The chain links TRBV14 to TRBJ1-2; D possibly corresponds to TRBD1 (5 bases). Sequencing used CD4+ T cells from blood. The clonotype comes from a human donor in good health. The CDR3 DNA follows: TGTGCCAGCAGCCCCCTCCCTCAGGGAAACTATGGCTACACCTTC. This encodes CASSPLPQGNYGYTF.